These 17 T cell receptor beta chains came from one sample sequenced in a study of Ad26.COV2.S vaccination and SARS-CoV-2 variants. Treatment in this sample: some 20 received Ad26.COV2.S at low or high dose, single or two shots; roughly 5 received placebo; per-sample allocation not given. The investigators took samples on day 63 after the first vaccine or placebo injection. The repertoire was sequenced with immunoSEQ multiplex PCR; TCRdb's copy has only in-frame clones and lacks some. Of more than 400,000 clones in the sample, over 80% were seen once. Sequenced material: peripheral blood, taken in a trial of Ad26.COV2.S vaccine versus placebo. All receptors come from a person between 18 and 60 years old who received the Ad26.COV2.S COVID-19 vaccine or a placebo.

The V and J genes are TRBV6-6 and TRBJ2-7; no clear D. CDR1 and CDR2 from the germline V gene are MNHNY and SVGAGI (reference sequence). The ends were cut back, 2 bases at V and 3 bases at J, with 5 bases in the middle. This CDR3 comprises 12 residues. The chain's CDR3 is CASSYVGYEQYF. The CDR3 DNA follows: TGTGCCAGCAGTTACGTCGGCTACGAGCAGTACTTC.

The rearrangement joins TRBV7-8 to TRBJ2-7; no firm D call. V lost 5 bases, J lost 1 base, and 15 bases lay in between. The CDR3 extends over 15 amino acids. Germline-derived CDR1 and CDR2 are SGHVS and FQNEAQ. The CDR3 spells CASSPQSLPSYEQYF. DNA for the CDR3: TGTGCCAGCAGCCCCCAGAGTTTGCCGTCCTACGAGCAGTACTTC.

This rearrangement joins TRBV18 to TRBJ2-7; perhaps TRBD1 as D (6 bases). The V gene's germline CDR1 is KGHSH and CDR2 LQKENI. The CDR3 sequence is 14 residues long. The V gene lost 5 bases and the J gene lost 1 base, with 12 bases spanning the gap. CDR3: CASSSRDKSYEQYF. The CDR3 DNA reads TGTGCCAGCTCATCCCGGGACAAATCCTACGAGCAGTACTTC.

The chain has TRBV30 and TRBJ1-5; D gene uncertain. This CDR3 contains 15 residues. The ends were cut back, 0 bases at V and 0 bases at J, with 9 bases in the middle. The germline V gene encodes CDR1 GTSNPN and CDR2 SVGIG (reference sequence). The CDR3 DNA reads TGTGCCTGGAGTGTTTTCGCGGGTAGCAATCAGCCCCAGCATTTT. Protein: CAWSVFAGSNQPQHF.

V is TRBV11-2 and J is TRBJ2-2, with 8 bases identical to TRBD2. Per the germline V gene, CDR1 is SGHAT and CDR2 is FQNNGV. Trimming at V came to 3 bases and at J to 5 bases, leaving 17 bases not matched to a gene. The CDR3 is made up of 19 amino acids. In nucleotides, the CDR3 is TGTGCCAGCAGCTTTATAGCGGGGACCAGTATAAGGGGGACCGGGGAGCTGTTTTTT. Its translation is CASSFIAGTSIRGTGELFF.

This chain links TRBV6-6 with TRBJ1-2; no clear D gene. The germline V gene has CDR1 MNHNY and CDR2 SVGAGI (reference sequence). Trimming shortened V by 2 bases and J by 2 bases, and 9 bases separated the two germline ends. CDR3 length: 14 residues. The CDR3 reads CASSYPDGNYGYTF. The CDR3 nucleotides read TGTGCCAGCAGTTACCCGGACGGGAACTATGGCTACACCTTC.

This clone was detected once. The chain joins TRBV6-2 or TRBV6-3 to TRBJ2-1; 7 nucleotides line up with TRBD1. Germline assignment: CDR1 MNHEY and CDR2 SVGEGT. V lost 0 bases and J lost 7; bases outside the gene matches: 15. The CDR3 totals 18 residues. In DNA form, the CDR3 reads TGTGCCAGCAGTTACTCCCAACTAGAGGACAGGATAAGGAATGAGCAGTTCTTC. It translates to CASSYSQLEDRIRNEQFF.

V and J are TRBV6-4 and TRBJ1-1, with 9 bases lining up with TRBD1. From germline, CDR1 is MRHNA and CDR2 SNTAGT. The ends lost 6 bases at V and 2 bases at J; junction bases unmatched: 1. This CDR3 has 13 residues. The DNA for the CDR3 is TGTGCCAGCAGACAGGGGGCAAACACTGAAGCTTTCTTT. This encodes CASRQGANTEAFF.

The chain uses TRBV19 and TRBJ1-3; D is possibly TRBD1 (6 bases). The ends were cut back, 8 bases at V and 6 bases at J, with 11 bases in the middle. The CDR3 extends over 12 amino acids. The germline V gene encodes CDR1 LNHDA and CDR2 SQIVND (reference sequence). The CDR3 DNA reads TGTGCCAGTGGGACATCGGCAAACACCATATATTTT. Translating gives CASGTSANTIYF.

The rearrangement uses TRBV7-9 and TRBJ1-6; D gene uncertain. Germline loops: CDR1 SEHNR, CDR2 FQNEAQ (reference sequence). The CDR3 has 18 residues. V was trimmed by 5 bases and J by 7 bases, leaving 24 bases between them. The CDR3 sequence: CASSRIRASGLWNSPLHF. Written as DNA, the CDR3 is TGTGCCAGCAGCCGAATCCGTGCATCGGGTCTGTGGAATTCACCCCTCCACTTT. Drawing the rest from reference TRBV7-9 and TRBJ1-6, the complete variable domain is DTGVSQNPRHKITKRGQNVTFRCDPISEHNRLYWYRQTLGQGPEFLTYFQNEAQLEKSRLLSDRFSAERPKGSFSTLEIQRTEQGDSAMYLCASSRIRASGLWNSPLHFGNGTRLTVT.

The chain carries TRBV4-3 and TRBJ1-3; D might be TRBD1 (6 bases). Germline loops: CDR1 LGHNA, CDR2 YSLEER. V lost 1 base to trimming and J lost 3 bases, with 13 bases between them. The CDR3 is 16 amino acids. The CDR3 DNA reads TGCGCCAGCAGCCAAGGATACGGGGGCTTTGGAAACACCATATATTTT. Its protein is CASSQGYGGFGNTIYF.

The chain recombines TRBV19 with TRBJ2-5; 7 bases match TRBD1. Losses at the gene ends were 5 bases for V and 5 bases for J; bases not matched to a gene: 8. CDR3 length: 14 residues. CDR1 and CDR2 from the germline V gene are LNHDA and SQIVND (reference sequence). The CDR3 nucleotides read TGTGCCAGTAGTGTCTCCGGGACAGCCGAGACCCAGTACTTC. Translated: CASSVSGTAETQYF.

The chain combines TRBV5-1 with TRBJ1-2, with D perhaps TRBD1 (6 bases). The germline CDR1 and CDR2 sequences are SGHRS and YFSETQ. The CDR3 is 13 amino acids. The ends were cut back, 0 bases at V and 7 bases at J, with 10 bases in the middle. The CDR3 is CASSLEGGGGYTF. As DNA, the CDR3 is TGCGCCAGCAGCTTGGAGGGGGGCGGTGGCTACACCTTC. The variable domain in full, with the rest retrieved from reference TRBV5-1 and TRBJ1-2, is KAGVTQTPRYLIKTRGQQVTLSCSPISGHRSVSWYQQTPGQGLQFLFEYFSETQRNKGNFPGRFSGRQFSNSRSEMNVSTLELGDSALYLCASSLEGGGGYTFGSGTRLTVV.

A few counts support this clone. This chain joins TRBV7-2 and TRBJ1-1; D gene unclear. Germline CDR1 and CDR2: SGHTA and FQGNSA. Trimming pared 4 bases from V and 6 bases from J, leaving 12 bases between. The length of the CDR3 is 13 residues. The CDR3 region is CASSYLQKPEAFF. As DNA, the CDR3 is TGTGCCAGCAGCTATCTCCAGAAACCTGAAGCTTTCTTT.

This sequence joins TRBV19 and TRBJ1-2, with D perhaps matching TRBD1 (6 bases). CDR3 size: 13 residues. Trimming removed 7 bases at V and 3 bases at J, with 12 bases between. Germline-derived CDR1 and CDR2 are LNHDA and SQIVND (reference sequence). In nucleotides, the CDR3 is TGTGCCAGTAATAACAGGGCCCACTATGGCTACACCTTC. Translating gives CASNNRAHYGYTF.

The rearrangement joins TRBV28 to TRBJ1-2, with no clear D. In germline, CDR1 is MDHEN, CDR2 SYDVKM. This CDR3 has 13 residues. The V and J ends lost 2 bases and 7 bases respectively, with 11 bases between them. The CDR3 region is CASSLKPRGGYTF. CDR3 sequence (DNA): TGTGCCAGCAGTTTAAAGCCACGCGGTGGCTACACCTTC.

A few counts support this clone. Distinct nucleotide sequences in the sample also encode this CDR3. CDR3 sequence (DNA): TGTGCCAGCAGTCGTACCGTCTCCTACGAGCAGTACTTC. This gives the protein CASSRTVSYEQYF. The chain links TRBV7-9 to TRBJ2-7; D remains unclear. Germline lookup yields CDR1 SEHNR and CDR2 FQNEAQ (reference sequence). The CDR3 is 13 amino acids. V gave up 6 bases and J gave up 0 bases, with 9 bases separating them.